Only a few counts were recorded for the clone carrying this T cell receptor beta chain. The antigen is not known. The data are from a study of CD8 T cells in ankylosing spondylitis. The authors made TCR beta libraries by quantitative 5'-RACE with molecular barcodes. One entry per CDR3 protein, called by TCRdb with MiXCR from the 5' RACE reads. The sample holds approximately 150,000 distinct CDR3 sequences, more than 15% seen once. Study conclusions and caveats: Reportedly, significant enrichment of disease-linked clones occurred in matched ankylosing spondylitis synovial fluid. Some motif variants were previously reported in reactive arthritis synovial fluid and blood. Disease-linked clones were found to be CD8+ and relatively rare in peripheral blood. Typical of ankylosing spondylitis blood, it appeared, was a TCR beta motif of fewer than 10 highly homologous variants.

The V end lost 0 bases, the J end lost 8 bases, and 15 bases lay between the germline ends. Germline V CDR1 and CDR2: SGDLS, YYNGEE. The CDR3 covers 15 residues. This chain joins TRBV9 and TRBJ2-1; D not certain. This sequence was found in a male donor with ankylosing spondylitis. Sequencing was done on a sample of blood, either unsorted or a sorted T cell fraction (not recorded which). The CDR3 here is CASSVGAHVQDEQFF. The CDR3 coding sequence is TGTGCCAGCAGCGTAGGGGCCCACGTGCAGGATGAGCAGTTCTTC.